These 21 T cell receptor beta chains came from one sample sequenced in a study of cytomegalovirus exposure and HLA in healthy donors. The PCR used 60 Vbeta and 13 Jbeta primers. Only in-frame clones appear in the TCRdb table, and some are missing; sequencing was by immunoSEQ multiplex PCR. Of 100,000 to 150,000 clones listed, about 82% are singletons. Sequenced material: PBMCs. All receptors derive from a man aged 50-59 years in good health and CMV-seronegative.

This sequence joins TRBV7-8 and TRBJ1-1, with 7 bases that match TRBD1. The CDR3 loop spans 13 amino acids. V dropped 0 bases and J dropped 7; count of bases not matched to a gene: 2. CDR1 and CDR2 from the germline V gene are SGHVS and FQNEAQ. The CDR3 DNA sequence: TGTGCCAGCAGCTTAGCCCAGGGGGGTGAAGCTTTCTTT. Translating gives CASSLAQGGEAFF.

The rearrangement links TRBV18 to TRBJ2-1; D is possibly TRBD1 (5 bases). Trimming took 0 bases from V and 3 from J, leaving 9 bases between them. This CDR3 spans 15 amino acids. CDR1 and CDR2 from the germline V gene are KGHSH and LQKENI. The CDR3 loop is CASSPPQGSYNEQFF. CDR3 nucleotides: TGTGCCAGCTCACCACCGCAGGGCAGCTACAATGAGCAGTTCTTC. The full variable domain, rest sourced from reference TRBV18 and TRBJ2-1, is NAGVMQNPRHLVRRRGQEARLRCSPMKGHSHVYWYRQLPEEGLKFMVYLQKENIIDESGMPKERFSAEFPKEGPSILRIQQVVRGDSAAYFCASSPPQGSYNEQFFGPGTRLTVL.

The chain has TRBV7-5 and TRBJ1-2; TRBD1, the table's D call, was not compared with the DNA. TRBV7-5 is classified as a pseudogene. CDR3 length: 14 amino acids. The CDR3, as DNA: TGTGTCAGAAGCTCCGGGGACAGGCGCTATGGCTACACCTTC. Translating gives CVRSSGDRRYGYTF.

As DNA, the CDR3 is TGTGCCAGCAGACATGACAGGAACACTGAAGCTTTCTTT. Translating gives CASRHDRNTEAFF. J is TRBJ1-1 and V is TRBV6-5; weak D call: TRBD1 (5 bases). V was pared by 6 bases and J by 1 base, with 9 bases between. The CDR3 is 13 amino acids. From germline, CDR1 is MNHEY and CDR2 SVGAGI.

The chain is built from TRBV7-6 and TRBJ1-3; 9 nucleotides line up with TRBD1. The CDR3 is 18 amino acids. From germline, CDR1 is SGHVS and CDR2 FNYEAQ. V shed 3 bases, J shed 0 bases, and the junction held 9 bases outside the gene matches. The CDR3 loop is CASSFSPGTGNSGNTIYF. DNA of the CDR3: TGTGCCAGCAGCTTCAGTCCCGGGACAGGGAACTCTGGAAACACCATATATTTT.

In this sample, this clone turned up a few times. CDR3 amino acids: CASSADSSGGNEQFF. For the CDR3, the DNA is TGTGCCAGCAGCGCAGACTCTAGCGGGGGTAATGAGCAGTTCTTC. The chain uses TRBV7-2 and TRBJ2-1; TRBD2 agrees at 10 bases. Germline CDR1 reads SGHTA; CDR2 reads FQGNSA. The V gene end was trimmed by 5 bases and the J gene end by 7 bases; junction bases not matched to a gene: 8. The CDR3 consists of 15 residues.

This clone was picked up one time. The chain links TRBV6-5 to TRBJ1-4, with 8 bases identical to TRBD1. The CDR3 has 14 amino acids. V was pared by 6 bases and J by 11 bases, with 11 bases of the junction left unmatched. CDR1 is MNHEY and CDR2 is SVGAGI in the germline V gene. The CDR3 region has the DNA TGTGCCAGCAGAAACGGACAGGGATCGAGGAAACTGTTTTTT. Translated, it gives CASRNGQGSRKLFF.

The table lists this clone with a few counts. The rearrangement joins TRBV9 to TRBJ2-3; 9 nucleotides align to TRBD2. The CDR3 is made up of 16 amino acids. Trimming at V came to 2 bases and at J to 0 bases, leaving 4 bases not matched to a gene. Germline V gives CDR1 SGDLS, CDR2 YYNGEE. CDR3: CASSVAAGGSTDTQYF. Written as DNA, the CDR3 is TGTGCCAGCAGCGTCGCAGCGGGGGGTAGCACAGATACGCAGTATTTT. The whole variable domain, remainder taken from reference TRBV9 and TRBJ2-3, is DSGVTQTPKHLITATGQRVTLRCSPRSGDLSVYWYQQSLDQGLQFLIQYYNGEERAKGNILERFSAQQFPDLHSELNLSSLELGDSALYFCASSVAAGGSTDTQYFGPGTRLTVL.

The rearrangement joins TRBV6-5 to TRBJ1-2, with unresolved D. The CDR3 spans 15 residues. Germline CDR1 and CDR2: MNHEY and SVGAGI. V was pared by 8 bases and J by 2 bases, with 18 bases between. The chain's CDR3 is CASHEHREDNYGYTF. CDR3 sequence (DNA): TGTGCCAGCCACGAGCATAGGGAGGACAACTATGGCTACACCTTC.

V usage is TRBV4-1 and J usage is TRBJ2-3; D possibly corresponds to TRBD2 (7 bases). Per germline, CDR1 MGHRA and CDR2 YSYEKL. V was trimmed by 1 base and J by 7 bases, leaving 15 bases between them. This CDR3 is built from 15 residues. The DNA of the CDR3 is TGCGCCAGCAGCCAAGCTGGGGGGGGCGCAAATACGCAGTATTTT. As protein: CASSQAGGGANTQYF.

The chain couples TRBV5-6 to TRBJ1-6, with a tentative D call TRBD1 (5 bases). The CDR3 loop spans 15 amino acids. Germline CDR1 is SGHDT and CDR2 is YYEEEE. V shed 3 bases and J shed 3 bases, with 10 bases lying between them. The chain's CDR3 is CASSSSGGYNSPLHF. CDR3 sequence (DNA): TGTGCCAGCAGCTCTAGCGGGGGCTATAATTCACCCCTCCACTTT.

The chain links TRBV2 to TRBJ1-3, with 10 bases matching TRBD1. CDR1 and CDR2 (germline): SNHLY, FYNNEI. This CDR3 is 17 amino acids long. V was clipped by 6 bases and J by 0 bases; unmatched bases: 8. CDR3 bases: TGTGCCAGCAGGGCCTCGGACAGGGGGAACTCTGGAAACACCATATATTTT. Translated, it gives CASRASDRGNSGNTIYF. The variable domain in full, completed from reference TRBV2 and TRBJ1-3, reads EPEVTQTPSHQVTQMGQEVILRCVPISNHLYFYWYRQILGQKVEFLVSFYNNEISEKSEIFDDQFSVERPDGSNFTLKIRSTKLEDSAMYFCASRASDRGNSGNTIYFGEGSWLTVV.

This clone has a handful of counts. The chain is built from TRBV6-1 and TRBJ1-2, with D maybe TRBD1 (6 bases). Looked up from germline, CDR1 is MNHNS and CDR2 is SASEGT. The CDR3 covers 13 residues. The V and J ends lost 4 bases and 5 bases respectively, with 11 bases between them. This CDR3 is CASSVGASYGYTF. In DNA form, the CDR3 reads TGTGCCAGCAGTGTGGGGGCGAGTTATGGCTACACCTTC.

This chain joins TRBV19 and TRBJ1-4; the match to TRBD1 covers 7 bases. The CDR3 loop spans 18 amino acids. Germline-derived CDR1 and CDR2 are LNHDA and SQIVND (reference sequence). Germline trimming cut 0 bases from V and 4 bases from J; bases unmatched to any gene: 11. In DNA, the CDR3 is TGTGCCAGTAGTATAGATAAGAAGGGGGACAGCTTTAATGAAAAACTGTTTTTT. Amino acids: CASSIDKKGDSFNEKLFF.

This clone was detected a few times. V usage is TRBV11-2 and J usage is TRBJ2-1; a weak D match, TRBD1 (5 bases). CDR1 and CDR2 (germline): SGHAT, FQNNGV. V gave up 2 bases and J gave up 3 bases, with 20 bases separating them. The length of the CDR3 is 18 residues. Here the CDR3 reads CASSLKITGALFYNEQFF. CDR3 bases: TGTGCCAGCAGCTTAAAGATTACAGGAGCTTTGTTCTACAATGAGCAGTTCTTC.

The chain recombines TRBV7-9 with TRBJ1-1; D call uncertain. This CDR3 region has 15 residues. Germline assignment: CDR1 SEHNR and CDR2 FQNEAQ (reference sequence). V shed 10 bases and J shed 3 bases, with 21 bases lying between them. CDR3 nucleotides: TGTGCCATCGTACAATTCCGTCCACGTGACACTGAAGCTTTCTTT. Translated: CAIVQFRPRDTEAFF.

The chain carries TRBV6-1 and TRBJ1-1; D not certain. With 3 bases removed from V and 8 bases from J, the gap between germline ends came to 13 bases. The CDR3 sequence is 13 residues long. Germline lookup yields CDR1 MNHNS and CDR2 SASEGT. In DNA, the CDR3 is TGTGCCAGCAGTGACTTCACCAGGAGGGAAGCTTTCTTT. Residues: CASSDFTRREAFF.

The chain carries TRBV6-1 and TRBJ2-1, with 9 bases matching TRBD1. In germline, CDR1 is MNHNS, CDR2 SASEGT. The CDR3 sequence is 15 residues long. Trimming removed 6 bases from V and 7 bases from J; junction bases left unmatched: 10. The CDR3 DNA reads as TGTGCCAGCAGCGCCGGGACAGGGATCACGAATGAGCAGTTCTTC. The encoded protein is CASSAGTGITNEQFF.

J is TRBJ2-1 and V is TRBV9; TRBD1 matches 7 bases. J was trimmed by 1 base and V by 3 bases; bases with no gene match: 7. The CDR3 spans 16 residues. The V gene's germline CDR1 is SGDLS and CDR2 YYNGEE. The CDR3 DNA is TGTGCCAGCAGCGCCTTGACAGGGCAATCCTACAATGAGCAGTTCTTC. Protein product: CASSALTGQSYNEQFF.

In this sample, this clone turned up a few times. The rearrangement joins TRBV11-2 to TRBJ2-7, with 7 bases fitting TRBD1. The germline V gene encodes CDR1 SGHAT and CDR2 FQNNGV. V trimming: 2 bases; J trimming: 0 bases; junction bases outside the gene matches: 7. The CDR3 spans 16 residues. As DNA, the CDR3 is TGTGCCAGCAGCTTAAACAGGGGCTCTTACTCCTACGAGCAGTACGTC. Amino acid sequence: CASSLNRGSYSYEQYV.

V and J are TRBV11-1 and TRBJ1-1, with D hard to call. Germline CDR1 reads SGHAT; CDR2 reads FQDESV (reference sequence). This CDR3 has 15 residues. V lost 2 bases and J 0 bases, leaving 10 bases between the germline ends. This chain's CDR3 is CASSLSVSLNTEAFF. The CDR3 DNA is TGTGCCAGCAGCTTATCTGTTAGTTTGAACACTGAAGCTTTCTTT.